This T cell receptor (beta chain) was found in a study of radiotherapy plus CTLA-4 blockade in lung cancer. Study in general: The study recorded objective responses in about 20% of patients and disease control in 31%.

The data were produced by immunoSEQ multiplex PCR, yet TCRdb's version contains in-frame clones alone and is incomplete. The table has 100,000 or so clones, 80% to 85% seen once; the top ten hold roughly 25%. Looked up from germline, CDR1 is KGHSH and CDR2 is LQKENI. V was shortened by 2 bases and J by 5 bases, with 7 bases between the two germline ends. The CDR3 contains 12 residues. Chemo-refractory metastatic non-small-cell lung cancer patients received focal radiation with ipilimumab CTLA-4 blockade. Concerning this clone itself: Its antigen is as yet unknown.

Points from the study as a whole: Early blood T cell clone dynamics, with interferon-beta, were reported to best predict response. Radiotherapy with ipilimumab was followed by blood expansion of tumor-derived clones.

This sequence originates from a human donor with non-small cell lung cancer that progressed on radiotherapy plus ipilimumab. The sequences come from peripheral blood, collected from a patient treated with radiotherapy plus ipilimumab. V gene TRBV18 combines with J gene TRBJ2-7; unclear D gene. Here the CDR3 DNA reads TGTGCCAGCTCACCAGGCACAGACGAGCAGTACTTC. Translating it yields CASSPGTDEQYF.